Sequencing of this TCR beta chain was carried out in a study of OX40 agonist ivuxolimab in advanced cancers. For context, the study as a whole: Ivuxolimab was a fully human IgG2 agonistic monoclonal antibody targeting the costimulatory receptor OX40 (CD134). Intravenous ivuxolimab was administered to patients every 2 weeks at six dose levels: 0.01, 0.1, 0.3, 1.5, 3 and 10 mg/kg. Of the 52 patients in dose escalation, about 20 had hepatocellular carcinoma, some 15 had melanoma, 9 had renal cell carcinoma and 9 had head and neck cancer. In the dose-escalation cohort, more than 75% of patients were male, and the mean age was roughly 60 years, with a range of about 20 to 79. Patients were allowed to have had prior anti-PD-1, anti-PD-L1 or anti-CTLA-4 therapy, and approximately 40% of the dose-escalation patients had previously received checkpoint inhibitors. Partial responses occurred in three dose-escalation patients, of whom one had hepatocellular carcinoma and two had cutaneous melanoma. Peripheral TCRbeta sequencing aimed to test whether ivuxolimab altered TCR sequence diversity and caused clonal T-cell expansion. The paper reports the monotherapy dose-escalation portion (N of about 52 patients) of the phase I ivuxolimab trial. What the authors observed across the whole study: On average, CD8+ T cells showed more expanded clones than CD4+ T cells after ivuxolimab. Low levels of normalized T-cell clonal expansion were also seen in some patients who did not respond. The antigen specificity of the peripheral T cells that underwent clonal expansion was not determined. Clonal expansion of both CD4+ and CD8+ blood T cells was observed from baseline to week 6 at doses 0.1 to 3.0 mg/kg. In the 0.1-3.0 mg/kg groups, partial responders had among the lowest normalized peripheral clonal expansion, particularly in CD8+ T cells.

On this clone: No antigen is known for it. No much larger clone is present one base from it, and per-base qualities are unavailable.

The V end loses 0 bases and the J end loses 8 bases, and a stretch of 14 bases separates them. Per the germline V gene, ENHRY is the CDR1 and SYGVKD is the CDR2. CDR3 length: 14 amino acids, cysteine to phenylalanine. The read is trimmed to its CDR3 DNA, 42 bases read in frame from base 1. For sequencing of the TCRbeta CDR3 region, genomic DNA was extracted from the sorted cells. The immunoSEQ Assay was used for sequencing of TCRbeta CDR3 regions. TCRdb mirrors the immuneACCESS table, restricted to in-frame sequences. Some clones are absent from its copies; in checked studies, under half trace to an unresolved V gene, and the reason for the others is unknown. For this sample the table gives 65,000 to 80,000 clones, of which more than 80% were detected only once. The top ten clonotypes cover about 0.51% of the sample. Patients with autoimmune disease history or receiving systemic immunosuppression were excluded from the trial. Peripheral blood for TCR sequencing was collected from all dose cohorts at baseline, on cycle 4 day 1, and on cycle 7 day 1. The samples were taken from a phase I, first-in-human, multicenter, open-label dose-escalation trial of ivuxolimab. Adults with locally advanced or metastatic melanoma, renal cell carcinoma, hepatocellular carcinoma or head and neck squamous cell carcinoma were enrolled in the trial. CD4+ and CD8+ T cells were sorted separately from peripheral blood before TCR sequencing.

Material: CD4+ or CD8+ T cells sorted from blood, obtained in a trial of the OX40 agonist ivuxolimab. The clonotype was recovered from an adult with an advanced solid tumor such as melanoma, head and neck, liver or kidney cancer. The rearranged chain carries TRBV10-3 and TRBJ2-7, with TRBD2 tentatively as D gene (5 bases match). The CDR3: CAISESLAALKQYF. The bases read TGTGCCATCAGTGAGTCGCTAGCCGCTCTCAAGCAGTACTTC.